What follows is one T cell receptor beta chain and its context. Its antigen remains unknown. The record originates from a study of T cell responses to AZD1222 COVID-19 vaccine. Study-wide findings and caveats: Close to half of spike-specific TCRs reportedly recognize unmutated variant regions. The repertoires were collected only after the peak T cell response. In a largely white British group with more females than males, clonal diversity was possibly underestimated. Recipients of AZD1222 seropositive at baseline numbered only five or six.

TCRdb's copy holds only in-frame clones and misses some; the assay was immunoSEQ multiplex PCR. The sample holds approximately 200,000 clones; around 93% are singletons and the top ten take about 9.3%. The source is an adult in good health. The sequences come from peripheral blood, collected on day 0 of AZD1222 vaccination.

CDR3 DNA: TGTGCCAGCCGGGGTGGCGGATCCTACGAGCAGTACTTC. It is translated as CASRGGGSYEQYF. This sequence joins TRBV6-6 and TRBJ2-7; TRBD2 might be the D (5 bases). The CDR3 is 13 amino acids. The V end was cut by 8 bases, the J end by 1 base, with 12 bases between. The germline gives CDR1 MNHNY, CDR2 SVGAGI (reference sequence).